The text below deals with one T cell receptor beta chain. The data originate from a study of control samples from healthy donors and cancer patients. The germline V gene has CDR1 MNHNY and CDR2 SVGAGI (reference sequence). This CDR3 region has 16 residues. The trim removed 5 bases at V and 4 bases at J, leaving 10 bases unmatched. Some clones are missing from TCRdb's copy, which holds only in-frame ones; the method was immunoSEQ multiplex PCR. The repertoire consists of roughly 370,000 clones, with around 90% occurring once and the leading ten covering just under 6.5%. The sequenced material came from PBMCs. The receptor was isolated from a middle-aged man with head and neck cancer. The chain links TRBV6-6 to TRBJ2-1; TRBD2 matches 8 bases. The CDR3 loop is CASSLSGTRGYNEQFF. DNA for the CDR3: TGTGCCAGCAGTCTCTCCGGGACTAGGGGATACAATGAGCAGTTCTTC.